This section outlines one T cell receptor beta chain sequence together with its context. The record originates from a study of shared clonotypes between healthy human individuals. Clones were sequenced by immunoSEQ multiplex PCR, and TCRdb holds only the in-frame ones, with some missing. This table has 950,000 to 1,100,000 clones, about 80% appearing once. The length of the CDR3 is 15 residues. Germline-derived CDR1 and CDR2 are MDHEN and SYDVKM. With 8 bases clipped from V and 1 base from J, the junction kept 7 bases outside the gene matches. The chain employs TRBV28 and TRBJ1-1; TRBD1 aligns across 10 bases. The sequencing input was memory CD4+ T cells from PBMCs. Indicated subset: CD45RA-negative fraction. The clonotype was recovered from a young man in good health. Some clones in this sample may be carry-over from other donors' samples. The CDR3: CASRGDRGGNTEAFF. The CDR3 nucleotides are TGTGCCAGCCGGGGGGACAGGGGTGGGAACACTGAAGCTTTCTTT.